The entry below gives a single T cell receptor (beta chain) sequence along with its context. Here immunoSEQ multiplex PCR was the method, and the copy in TCRdb shows in-frame clones only, minus some. The table includes 210,000 or so clones, 90% detected once. The data belong to a study of blood T cell repertoires in COVID-19. Germline V gives CDR1 MDHEN, CDR2 SYDVKM. Losses at the gene ends were 6 bases for V and 2 bases for J; bases not matched to a gene: 6. CDR3 size: 15 residues. V gene TRBV28 combines with J gene TRBJ2-1; 8 bases align to TRBD2. The sample comprised peripheral blood. This TCR came from a man in his fifties with acute or convalescent COVID-19. DNA for the CDR3: TGTGCCAGCAGCCTAGCTAGCGGGCCCTACAATGAGCAGTTCTTC. It translates to CASSLASGPYNEQFF.